This T cell receptor (beta chain) is drawn from a study of blood T cell repertoires in COVID-19. Study at large: Samples taken during acute and convalescent COVID-19 were collected in the United States, Italy and Spain.

In the authors' workflow: Counts of nucleated cells, estimated from reference gene primer amplification, were obtained. Clones were read by immunoSEQ multiplex PCR, and TCRdb kept only the in-frame ones, dropping some. V, J and clone size derive from that table, while D and trimming were established from the DNA sequence. The sample consists of tens of thousands of clones, 87% of them appearing once. V lost 3 bases and J lost 11, with 16 bases in between. The V gene's germline CDR1 is DFQATT and CDR2 SNEGSKA (reference sequence). CDR3 length: 13 residues. The TCR was taken from a woman aged 80 or over with acute or convalescent COVID-19. Material: peripheral blood. The chain is built from TRBV20-1 and TRBJ2-2; a weak D match, TRBD2 (7 bases). In nucleotides, the CDR3 is TGCAGTGCTAGTTGGGGGGGGCGTGGTGAGCTGTTTTTT. Its protein is CSASWGGRGELFF.